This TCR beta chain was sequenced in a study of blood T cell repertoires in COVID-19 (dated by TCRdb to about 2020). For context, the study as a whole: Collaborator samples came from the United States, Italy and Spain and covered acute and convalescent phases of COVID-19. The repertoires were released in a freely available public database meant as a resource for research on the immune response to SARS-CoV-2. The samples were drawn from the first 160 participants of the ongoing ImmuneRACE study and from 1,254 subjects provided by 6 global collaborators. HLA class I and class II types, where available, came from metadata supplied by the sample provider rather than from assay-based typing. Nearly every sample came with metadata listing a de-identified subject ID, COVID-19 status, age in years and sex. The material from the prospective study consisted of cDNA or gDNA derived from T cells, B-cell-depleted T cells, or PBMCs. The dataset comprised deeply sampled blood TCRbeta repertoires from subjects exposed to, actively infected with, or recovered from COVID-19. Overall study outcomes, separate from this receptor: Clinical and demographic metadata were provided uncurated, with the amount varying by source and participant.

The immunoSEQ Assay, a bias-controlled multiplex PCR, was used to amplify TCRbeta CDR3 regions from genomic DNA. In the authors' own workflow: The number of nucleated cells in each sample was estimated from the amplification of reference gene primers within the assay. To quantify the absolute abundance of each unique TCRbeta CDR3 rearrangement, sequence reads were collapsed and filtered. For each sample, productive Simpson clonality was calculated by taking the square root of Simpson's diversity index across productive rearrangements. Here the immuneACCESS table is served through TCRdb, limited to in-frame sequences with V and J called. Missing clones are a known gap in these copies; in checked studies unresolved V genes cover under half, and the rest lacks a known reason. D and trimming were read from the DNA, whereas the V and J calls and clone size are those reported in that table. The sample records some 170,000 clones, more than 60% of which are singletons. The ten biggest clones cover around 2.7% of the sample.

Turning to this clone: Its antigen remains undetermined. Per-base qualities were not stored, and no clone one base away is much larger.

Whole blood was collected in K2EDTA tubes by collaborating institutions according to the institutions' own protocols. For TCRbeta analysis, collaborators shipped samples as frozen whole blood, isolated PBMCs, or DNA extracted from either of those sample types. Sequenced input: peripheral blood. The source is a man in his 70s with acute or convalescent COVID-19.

The nucleotide sequence reads TGTGCCAGCAGCCCAGGGGGCCCTAACACCGGGGAGCTGTTTTTT. This codes for CASSPGGPNTGELFF. The V gene is TRBV5-4 and the J gene is TRBJ2-2, with 8 middle bases fitting TRBD1. Based on the germline V gene (reference sequence), the CDR1 and CDR2 sequences are SGHNT and YYREEE. Trimming takes 4 bases off V and 2 bases off J; junction bases not matched to a gene: 4. The CDR3 numbers 15 residues from cysteine through phenylalanine. Only the CDR3 portion is preserved as DNA: 45 bases, with reading frame beginning at the first base.